This TCR beta chain was obtained from a study of TIL therapy for anti-PD-1-resistant metastatic lung cancer. About the research overall: Patients then received nivolumab; progressors got lymphodepletion, TIL and IL-2. A few tumors were EGFR-mutant and two were ALK-rearranged.

The time point here: pre-treatment sample, taken before nivolumab and TIL therapy. The immunoSEQ assay was v3. Only in-frame clones appear in the TCRdb table, and some are missing; sequencing was by immunoSEQ multiplex PCR. Among roughly 54,000 clones listed, roughly 91% were seen once. The study's findings and limits: Patients were highly selected, enriched for treatment-naive, never-smoker and oncogene-addicted cases.

As for this clone: Its antigen is currently unknown.

The sequencing here drew on blood, taken at baseline. The source is a person between 30 and 79 years old with non-small cell lung cancer.

The CDR3 nucleotides are TGTGCCAGCACCTCTAGCGGGGGGGCTGAGCAGTTCTTC. Protein sequence: CASTSSGGAEQFF. The J gene is TRBJ2-1, the V gene TRBV2; TRBD2 matches at 12 bases. CDR1 SNHLY and CDR2 FYNNEI come from the germline V gene. This CDR3 comprises 13 residues. With V trimmed by 7 bases and J by 9 bases, 4 bases remained unmatched.